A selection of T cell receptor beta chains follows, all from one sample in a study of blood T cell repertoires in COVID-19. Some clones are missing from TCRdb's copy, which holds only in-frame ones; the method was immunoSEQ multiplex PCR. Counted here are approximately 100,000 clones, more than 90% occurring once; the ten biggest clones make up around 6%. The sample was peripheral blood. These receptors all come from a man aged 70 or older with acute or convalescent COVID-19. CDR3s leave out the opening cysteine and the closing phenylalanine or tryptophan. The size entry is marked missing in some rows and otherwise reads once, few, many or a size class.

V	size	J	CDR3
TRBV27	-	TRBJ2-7	ASSRTQTGYDEQY
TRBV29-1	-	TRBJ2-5	SVLTSGEGETQY
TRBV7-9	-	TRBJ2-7	ASSAPDRGTYEQY
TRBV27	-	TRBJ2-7	ASSLLGGASREQY
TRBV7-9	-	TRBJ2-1	ASSSPRRRDNEQF
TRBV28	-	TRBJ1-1	ASKYRETEAF
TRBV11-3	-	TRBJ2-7	ASSLGESYEQY
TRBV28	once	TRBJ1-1	ASSPDRLVAF
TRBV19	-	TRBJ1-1	ASSTPGALVGEAF
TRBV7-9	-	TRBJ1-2	ASSLGLRGYNYGYT
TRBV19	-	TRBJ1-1	ASSPGTEAF
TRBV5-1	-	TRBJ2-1	ASSLDVGGSYNEQF
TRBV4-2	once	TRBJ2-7	ASSPFLDRAYEQY
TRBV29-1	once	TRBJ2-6	SVGGVSAGANVLT
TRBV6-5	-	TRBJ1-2	ASSYSVTGSYGYT
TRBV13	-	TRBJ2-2	ASSLKGSPTGELF
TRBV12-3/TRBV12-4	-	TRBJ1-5	ASSLRGAQH
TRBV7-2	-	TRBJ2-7	ASSLGAGRGVRQY
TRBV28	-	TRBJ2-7	ASSQPRTGSYEQY
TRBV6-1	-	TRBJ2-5	ASSEAYGSGETQY
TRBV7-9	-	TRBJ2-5	ASSPTSGRRVETQY
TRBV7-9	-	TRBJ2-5	ASSTPGLAGSIRETQY
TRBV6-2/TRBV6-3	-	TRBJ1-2	ASSYTVDRSNYGYT
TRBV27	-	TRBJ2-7	ASSSGGGPYEQY
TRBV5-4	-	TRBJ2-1	ASSLGQGNEQF
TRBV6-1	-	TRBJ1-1	ASSEVWLRGTEAF
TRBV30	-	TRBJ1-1	AWDRVAEAF
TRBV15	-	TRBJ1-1	ATVHDRWNTEAF
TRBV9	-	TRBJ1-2	ASSVPGQGSDYGYT
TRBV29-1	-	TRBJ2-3	SVIPFPTYTDTQY
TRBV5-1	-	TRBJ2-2	ASGTGTGTFFTGELF
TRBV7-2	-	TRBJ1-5	ASSLGGSQPQH
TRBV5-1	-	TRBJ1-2	ASSLKTGGPTNYGYT
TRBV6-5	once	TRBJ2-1	ASIRGSYNEQF
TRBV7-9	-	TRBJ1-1	ASNLQGAGRAF
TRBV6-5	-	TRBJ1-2	ASSYSTGEFYGYT
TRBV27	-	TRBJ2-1	ASSTGLADNEQF
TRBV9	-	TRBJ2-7	ASSVGSGGPFEQY
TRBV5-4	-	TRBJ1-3	ASSWDQGAAGNTIY
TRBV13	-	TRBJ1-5	ASSRRQGVGNQPQH
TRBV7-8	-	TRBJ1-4	ASSSPWTADNEKLF
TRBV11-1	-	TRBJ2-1	ASSLAGLAGGDEQF
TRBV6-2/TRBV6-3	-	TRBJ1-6	ASSYGGTANSPLH
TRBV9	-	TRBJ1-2	ASSVDQGRTSGYT
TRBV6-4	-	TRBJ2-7	ASSDTSGPLSNSYEQY
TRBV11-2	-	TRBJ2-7	ASSLGAGGPREQY
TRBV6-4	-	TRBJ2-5	ASSEGGTSQETQY
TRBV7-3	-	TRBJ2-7	ASSLGDSSYEQY
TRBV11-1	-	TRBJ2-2	ASSSGGQGNTGELF
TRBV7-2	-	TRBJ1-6	ASSLFVGQGDRNSPLH
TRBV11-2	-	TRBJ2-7	ASSLDRVGGISYEQY
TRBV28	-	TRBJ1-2	ASSSPTPPYGYT
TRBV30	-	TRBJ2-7	AWSVVQGYEQY
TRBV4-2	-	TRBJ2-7	ASSQEVGGYEQY
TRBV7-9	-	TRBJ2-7	ASSPQGFEQY
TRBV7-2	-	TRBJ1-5	ASSAHTGQPQH